A single sample is the source of the 7 T cell receptor beta chains below, sequenced in a study of shared clonotypes between healthy human individuals. CD45RO negativity and positive selection for CCR7 defined naive CD8 cells, a population that excluded terminally differentiated effector memory CD45RA+ cells. The data were produced by immunoSEQ multiplex PCR, yet TCRdb's version contains in-frame clones alone and is incomplete. The sample consists of about 680,000 clones, about 91% of them appearing once. Sequencing was carried out using naive CD8+ T cells sorted from blood. The receptors were gathered from a man aged 25 to 45 in good health.

The chain recombines TRBV4-1 with TRBJ2-5, with D perhaps matching TRBD2 (6 bases). Trimming stripped 0 bases from V and 4 bases from J, with 12 bases between. In germline, CDR1 is MGHRA, CDR2 YSYEKL. This CDR3 has 15 amino acids. CDR3 sequence reads: CASSQDDGSLETQYF. CDR3 in DNA: TGCGCCAGCAGCCAAGATGACGGGAGCCTAGAGACCCAGTACTTC.

The genes are TRBV9 and TRBJ1-4; 9 positions match TRBD1. With 3 bases clipped from V and 2 bases from J, the junction kept 8 bases outside the gene matches. Germline V lookup: CDR1 SGDLS, CDR2 YYNGEE. The CDR3 totals 17 residues. CDR3 coding DNA: TGTGCCAGCAGCGAATCCGGGACAGGGTTCACTAATGAAAAACTGTTTTTT. It translates to CASSESGTGFTNEKLFF.

This clone has more than one count but fewer than ten. The sample carries other DNA sequences with the same CDR3. The chain uses TRBV7-9 and TRBJ2-7; TRBD2 aligns across 8 bases. In germline, CDR1 is SEHNR, CDR2 FQNEAQ (reference sequence). The CDR3 totals 14 residues. Trimming at V came to 5 bases and at J to 0 bases, leaving 3 bases not matched to a gene. This CDR3 reads CASSLSGSSYEQYF. The CDR3 coding sequence is TGTGCCAGCAGCCTCAGCGGGAGCTCCTACGAGCAGTACTTC.

This chain joins TRBV28 and TRBJ1-1, with D perhaps TRBD1 (5 bases). Per germline, CDR1 MDHEN and CDR2 SYDVKM. V lost 3 bases and J 0 bases, leaving 17 bases between the germline ends. This CDR3 has 17 amino acids. This chain's CDR3 is CASSFFGQWGLNTEAFF. CDR3 in DNA: TGTGCCAGCAGTTTCTTCGGACAATGGGGCCTGAACACTGAAGCTTTCTTT.

The V call is TRBV28, the J call TRBJ2-2; no firm D call. Trimming pared 6 bases from V and 7 bases from J, leaving 3 bases between. Germline V CDR1 and CDR2: MDHEN, SYDVKM. This CDR3 is built from 10 residues. CDR3 bases: TGTGCCAGCAGGCACGGGGAGCTGTTTTTT. Amino acids: CASRHGELFF.

This clone was counted only a few times. This chain connects TRBV27 to TRBJ2-5; 12 bases match TRBD2. The germline gives CDR1 MNHEY, CDR2 SMNVEV (reference sequence). V gave up 6 bases and J gave up 4 bases; unmatched junction bases: 6. The CDR3 is 15 amino acids. In nucleotides, the CDR3 is TGTGCCAGCAGACTACTAGCGGGAGGACTAGAGACCCAGTACTTC. Protein product: CASRLLAGGLETQYF.

The chain couples TRBV28 to TRBJ1-5; unclear D gene. The V and J ends lost 7 bases and 0 bases respectively, with 16 bases between them. The CDR3 runs 16 residues. Germline V gene sequence: CDR1 MDHEN, CDR2 SYDVKM. Written as DNA, the CDR3 is TGTGCCAGCAATGGCCCAGATGATTATAGCAATCAGCCCCAGCATTTT. Protein product: CASNGPDDYSNQPQHF.